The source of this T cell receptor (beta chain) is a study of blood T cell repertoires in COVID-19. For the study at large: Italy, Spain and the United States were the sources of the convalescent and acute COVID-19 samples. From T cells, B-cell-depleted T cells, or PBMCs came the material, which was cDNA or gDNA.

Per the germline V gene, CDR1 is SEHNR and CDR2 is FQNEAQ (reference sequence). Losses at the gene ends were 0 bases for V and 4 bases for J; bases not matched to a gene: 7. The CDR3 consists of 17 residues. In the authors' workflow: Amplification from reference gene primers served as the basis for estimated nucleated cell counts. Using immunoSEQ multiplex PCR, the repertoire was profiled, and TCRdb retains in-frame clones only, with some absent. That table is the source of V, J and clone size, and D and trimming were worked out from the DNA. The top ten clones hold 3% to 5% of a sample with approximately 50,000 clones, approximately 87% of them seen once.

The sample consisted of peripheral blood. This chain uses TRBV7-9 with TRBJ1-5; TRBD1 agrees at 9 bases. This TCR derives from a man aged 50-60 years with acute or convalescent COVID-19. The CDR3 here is CASSLATGTGSNQPQHF. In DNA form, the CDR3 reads TGTGCCAGCAGCTTAGCAACCGGGACAGGGAGTAATCAGCCCCAGCATTTT.